The source of this TCR beta chain is a study of blood T cell repertoires in COVID-19. The wider study: Researchers got acute and convalescent COVID-19 samples from the United States, Italy and Spain. PBMCs, B-cell-depleted T cells, or T cells were the source of the cDNA or gDNA that made up the material.

The CDR3 spans 15 residues. Germline V lookup: CDR1 MNHEY, CDR2 SVGEGT. V shed 5 bases, J shed 1 base, and the junction held 6 bases outside the gene matches. One Seattle source followed patients from active infection through their disease course. As originally analysed: Amplification from reference gene primers served as the basis for estimated nucleated cell counts. Sequenced by immunoSEQ multiplex PCR; TCRdb stores in-frame clones only, minus some. D and trimming were read from the DNA, whereas the V and J calls and clone size are those reported in that table. This repertoire shows about 150,000 clones, around 83% found once; its top ten account for about 8.1%.

This sequence originates from a man aged 25 to 40 with COVID-19, enrolled during active disease. The sequencing sample was made of peripheral blood. This chain connects TRBV6-2 or TRBV6-3 to TRBJ2-7; 9 bases align to TRBD1. CDR3 in DNA: TGTGCCAGCAGTATCCGACAGGGGGGATCCTACGAGCAGTACTTC. Its translation: CASSIRQGGSYEQYF.